One and the same sample provided the 12 T cell receptor beta chains below, sequenced in a study of CD8 T cells in ankylosing spondylitis. TCRdb redid the calling of the 5' RACE reads with MiXCR, one entry per CDR3 protein. The data hold about 250,000 distinct CDR3 sequences, with 20% to 30% observed a single time. The sequenced sample was blood, either unsorted or a sorted T cell fraction (not recorded which). These receptors all come from a male donor with ankylosing spondylitis or in good health (not recorded which).

The chain couples TRBV3-1 to TRBJ2-6, with TRBD1 as a possible D gene (6 bases). Germline V gene data show CDR1 as LGHDT and CDR2 as YNNKEL (reference sequence). CDR3 size: 18 residues. Trimming left V 6 bases short and J 1 base short, with 19 bases between. The CDR3 loop reads CASSSTRGSISGANVLTF. CDR3 nucleotide sequence: TGTGCCAGCAGTTCGACCAGGGGAAGTATATCTGGGGCCAACGTCCTGACTTTC.

The sample holds a few counts of this clonotype. The CDR3 DNA reads as TGTGCTAGTGGTTTGTCAACAATTCGGACAGGGGCAGATACGCAGTATTTT. It encodes CASGLSTIRTGADTQYF. The chain combines TRBV12-5 with TRBJ2-3; 9 nucleotides agree with TRBD1. V lost 2 bases to trimming and J lost 4 bases; unmatched junction nucleotides: 10. This CDR3 contains 17 residues. The germline CDR1 and CDR2 sequences are LGHNT and FRNRAP.

This clonotype was observed many times. V is TRBV28 and J is TRBJ2-3, with TRBD1 identical over 8 bases. V shed 6 bases, J shed 5 bases, and the junction held 13 bases outside the gene matches. Germline-derived CDR1 and CDR2 are MDHEN and SYDVKM. The CDR3 length is 16 residues. Here the CDR3 DNA reads TGTGCCAGCAGACCAGGGGGCGGCTTTACGAGAGATACGCAGTATTTT. It is translated as CASRPGGGFTRDTQYF.

This clonotype was seen at least ten times. Here the CDR3 DNA reads TGCAGTGCTAGTTCTGACCAGAACAATGAGCAGTTCTTC. Its translation: CSASSDQNNEQFF. The rearrangement uses TRBV20-1 and TRBJ2-1; D unclear. Looked up from germline, CDR1 is DFQATT and CDR2 is SNEGSKA (reference sequence). This CDR3 is built from 13 residues. Between the trimmed V and J ends, which lost 3 bases and 5 bases, there was a span of 11 bases.

This clonotype was observed a few times. The chain is built from TRBV10-1 and TRBJ2-7; no firm D call. This CDR3 is 15 amino acids long. V shed 3 bases and J shed 0 bases, with 12 bases lying between them. Looked up from germline, CDR1 is WNHNN and CDR2 is SYGVQD (reference sequence). Written as DNA, the CDR3 is TGCGCCAGCAGTGACGGGCAGGTAGACTCCTACGAGCAGTACTTC. Encoded protein: CASSDGQVDSYEQYF.

This clonotype was recorded a few times. The rearrangement joins TRBV12-3 or TRBV12-4 to TRBJ1-2; D unclear. The CDR3 totals 13 residues. V was cut by 2 bases and J by 2 bases, with 6 bases left in between. The CDR3 sequence is CASSLQLNYGYTF. The CDR3, as DNA: TGTGCCAGCAGTTTACAGCTAAACTATGGCTACACCTTC.

This clonotype was picked up many times. This chain links TRBV20-1 with TRBJ2-5; maybe TRBD2 (7 bases). V lost 6 bases and J lost 4, with 15 bases in between. Germline CDR1 and CDR2: DFQATT and SNEGSKA (reference sequence). This CDR3 has 13 residues. This CDR3 is CSASWGGPETQYF. The CDR3 coding sequence is TGCAGTGCCTCTTGGGGGGGCCCAGAGACCCAGTACTTC.

This clonotype has a count of ten or more. The chain joins TRBV20-1 to TRBJ2-5; 7 nucleotides match TRBD2. The V gene's germline CDR1 is DFQATT and CDR2 SNEGSKA (reference sequence). CDR3 length equals 16 residues. V shed 0 bases, J shed 1 base, and the junction held 8 bases outside the gene matches. In nucleotides, the CDR3 is TGCAGTGCTAGAGATGCCCGTCCTAGCGGCCAAGAGACCCAGTACTTC. The encoded protein is CSARDARPSGQETQYF.

V usage is TRBV20-1 and J usage is TRBJ2-2, with no clear D. Germline CDR1 reads DFQATT; CDR2 reads SNEGSKA (reference sequence). Trimming took 5 bases from V and 6 from J, leaving 16 bases between them. The CDR3 is 14 amino acids. CDR3 sequence reads: CSAVPDTIAGELFF. Here the CDR3 DNA reads TGCAGTGCTGTGCCGGATACTATCGCCGGGGAGCTGTTTTTT.

This clonotype was seen many times. The chain employs TRBV20-1 and TRBJ2-3, with 7 bases aligning to TRBD2. After removal of 5 bases from V and 6 bases from J, the junction contained 8 bases not matched to a gene. The CDR3 consists of 13 residues. CDR1 and CDR2 (germline): DFQATT, SNEGSKA (reference sequence). CDR3 DNA sequence: TGCAGTGCTCTGGCGGGGGTAGTGGATACGCAGTATTTT. Protein sequence: CSALAGVVDTQYF.

This clonotype was seen ten or more times. The chain couples TRBV18 to TRBJ2-3; D remains ambiguous. Trimming cost V 1 base and J 6 bases, with 14 bases left between them. CDR1 and CDR2 (germline): KGHSH, LQKENI. CDR3 size: 15 residues. The DNA for the CDR3 is TGTGCCAGCTCACCACAACCCCGGGTCCCCGATACGCAGTATTTT. It is translated as CASSPQPRVPDTQYF.

The sample holds many counts of this clonotype. This rearrangement joins TRBV4-1 to TRBJ2-2; the match to TRBD2 covers 11 bases. J gave up 7 bases and V 3 bases, and 7 bases lay outside the gene matches. The CDR3 contains 16 residues. Germline assignment: CDR1 MGHRA and CDR2 YSYEKL. CDR3 loop: CASSHSGGALGGELFF. Here the CDR3 DNA reads TGCGCCAGCAGCCATAGCGGGGGGGCCCTCGGCGGGGAGCTGTTTTTT.